The 20 T cell receptor beta chains below all came from one sample that was sequenced in a study of blood T cell repertoires in COVID-19. The data were produced by immunoSEQ multiplex PCR, yet TCRdb's version contains in-frame clones alone and is incomplete. Of some 50,000 clones in the sample, roughly 84% were seen once. The sample comprised peripheral blood. All receptors derive from a man aged 50 or older with active COVID-19.

In regard to this clone: The same CDR3 can be traced to other DNA sequences in this sample. This chain joins TRBV7-2 and TRBJ1-6; a possible D gene is TRBD1 (5 bases). Trimming took 5 bases from V and 1 from J, leaving 9 bases between them. The CDR3 extends over 15 amino acids. Germline CDR1 is SGHTA and CDR2 is FQGNSA. In DNA form, the CDR3 reads TGTGCCAGCAGCAGACAGTCATCCTATAATTCACCCCTCCACTTT. Amino acid sequence: CASSRQSSYNSPLHF.

The rearrangement links TRBV19 to TRBJ2-7, with TRBD2 identical over 11 bases. Per germline, CDR1 LNHDA and CDR2 SQIVND (reference sequence). V shed 3 bases and J 2 bases; nucleotides not matched to a gene: 3. The length of the CDR3 is 15 residues. CDR3 nucleotides: TGTGCCAGTAGTATCGGGACTAGCGGCACCTACGAGCAGTACTTC. It specifies CASSIGTSGTYEQYF. The whole variable domain, remainder taken from reference TRBV19 and TRBJ2-7, is DGGITQSPKYLFRKEGQNVTLSCEQNLNHDAMYWYRQDPGQGLRLIYYSQIVNDFQKGDIAEGYSVSREKKESFPLTVTSAQKNPTAFYLCASSIGTSGTYEQYFGPGTRLTVT.

This sequence joins TRBV5-1 and TRBJ1-5; D is unresolved. The V and J ends lost 2 bases and 2 bases respectively, with 8 bases between them. This CDR3 is built from 14 residues. In germline, CDR1 is SGHRS, CDR2 YFSETQ. CDR3 loop: CASSLKPGNQPQHF. Written as DNA, the CDR3 is TGCGCCAGCAGCTTAAAGCCGGGCAATCAGCCCCAGCATTTT.

The chain links TRBV19 to TRBJ1-1, with 8 bases fitting TRBD1. The junction had 5 bases not matched to a gene; V was cut back by 3 bases and J by 8 bases. The germline V gene has CDR1 LNHDA and CDR2 SQIVND (reference sequence). CDR3 length equals 13 residues. The CDR3 loop is CASSIQGQVEAFF. CDR3 bases: TGTGCCAGTAGTATCCAGGGACAGGTAGAAGCTTTCTTT. The whole variable domain, remainder taken from reference TRBV19 and TRBJ1-1, is DGGITQSPKYLFRKEGQNVTLSCEQNLNHDAMYWYRQDPGQGLRLIYYSQIVNDFQKGDIAEGYSVSREKKESFPLTVTSAQKNPTAFYLCASSIQGQVEAFFGQGTRLTVV.

This chain links TRBV11-2 with TRBJ2-5; 9 nucleotides match TRBD1. J was trimmed by 1 base and V by 5 bases; bases with no gene match: 8. The CDR3 totals 16 residues. CDR1 is SGHAT and CDR2 is FQNNGV in the germline V gene. The CDR3 DNA reads TGTGCCAGCAGCAACCGGGACAGGGACGCCCAAGAGACCCAGTACTTC. It translates to CASSNRDRDAQETQYF.

CDR3 sequence (DNA): TGTGCCAGCAGCGTAGTCCTATGGGACAGGGGGCGAGTGACCCAGTACTTC. Amino acids: CASSVVLWDRGRVTQYF. The gene calls are TRBV9 and TRBJ2-5, with TRBD1 matching 12 bases. The CDR3 loop spans 17 amino acids. Germline CDR1 reads SGDLS; CDR2 reads YYNGEE. With V trimmed by 0 bases and J by 7 bases, 10 bases remained unmatched.

The chain employs TRBV5-4 and TRBJ2-2, with 8 bases lining up with TRBD1. The CDR3 has 16 residues. Per the germline V gene, CDR1 is SGHNT and CDR2 is YYREEE (reference sequence). The junction had 3 bases not matched to a gene; V was cut back by 0 bases and J by 2 bases. CDR3 region: CASSLGQGANTGELFF. CDR3 sequence (DNA): TGTGCCAGCAGCTTGGGGCAGGGGGCTAACACCGGGGAGCTGTTTTTT.

CDR3 in DNA: TGTGCCAGCAGTTACGGAGGAGTCTATGGCTACACCTTC. Residues: CASSYGGVYGYTF. The genes are TRBV6-5 and TRBJ1-2; D gene uncertain. There are 13 residues in the CDR3. Germline CDR1 reads MNHEY; CDR2 reads SVGAGI. V lost 2 bases and J lost 4, with 8 bases in between.

The rearrangement joins TRBV3-1 (or the pseudogene TRBV3-2) to TRBJ2-2; D remains ambiguous. The V end lost 2 bases, the J end lost 6 bases, and 7 bases lay between the germline ends. In germline, CDR1 is LGHDT, CDR2 YNNKEL (reference sequence). This CDR3 contains 13 residues. CDR3 DNA: TGTGCCAGCAGCCAATTTTTAGCCGGGGAGCTGTTTTTT. Protein sequence: CASSQFLAGELFF.

The chain carries TRBV11-2 and TRBJ1-4; D is unresolved. Trimming stripped 2 bases from V and 4 bases from J, with 8 bases between. This CDR3 comprises 14 residues. Germline V lookup: CDR1 SGHAT, CDR2 FQNNGV. The CDR3 region is CASSLNRVNEKLFF. CDR3 nucleotides: TGTGCCAGCAGCTTAAACAGAGTTAATGAAAAACTGTTTTTT. Variable domain in full (rest from reference TRBV11-2 and TRBJ1-4): EAGVAQSPRYKIIEKRQSVAFWCNPISGHATLYWYQQILGQGPKLLIQFQNNGVVDDSQLPKDRFSAERLKGVDSTLKIQPAKLEDSAVYLCASSLNRVNEKLFFGSGTQLSVL.

The CDR3 loop is CASSSAGARTEAFF. As DNA, the CDR3 is TGCGCCAGCAGCTCCGCGGGCGCGAGGACTGAAGCTTTCTTT. V and J are TRBV5-1 and TRBJ1-1; D gene ambiguous. This CDR3 contains 14 residues. CDR1 and CDR2 from the germline V gene are SGHRS and YFSETQ. V was shortened by 3 bases and J by 5 bases, with 14 bases between the two germline ends. The full variable domain, in which reference TRBV5-1 and TRBJ1-1 provide the parts outside the CDR3, is KAGVTQTPRYLIKTRGQQVTLSCSPISGHRSVSWYQQTPGQGLQFLFEYFSETQRNKGNFPGRFSGRQFSNSRSEMNVSTLELGDSALYLCASSSAGARTEAFFGQGTRLTVV.

This clone is a singleton in its sample. The CDR3 DNA reads TGCGCCAGCAGCTTGACCGTCCCTAGTTCGGCCCTCCACTTT. Protein product: CASSLTVPSSALHF. V gene TRBV5-1 combines with J gene TRBJ1-6; D call uncertain. Germline V gene lookup returns CDR1 SGHRS and CDR2 YFSETQ. The CDR3 has 14 residues. The germline V and J ends were trimmed by 1 base and 14 bases, with 16 bases remaining between them. Based on the CDR3 plus reference TRBV5-1 and TRBJ1-6, the full variable domain is KAGVTQTPRYLIKTRGQQVTLSCSPISGHRSVSWYQQTPGQGLQFLFEYFSETQRNKGNFPGRFSGRQFSNSRSEMNVSTLELGDSALYLCASSLTVPSSALHFGNGTRLTVT.

This clone was recorded only once. The V gene is TRBV11-2, the J gene TRBJ1-2, with D unclear. With 5 bases removed from V and 4 bases from J, the gap between germline ends came to 23 bases. The CDR3 consists of 17 residues. The germline V gene encodes CDR1 SGHAT and CDR2 FQNNGV. In nucleotides, the CDR3 is TGTGCCAGCAGCGAGGTATCTCAAGGCCGACCTCTCTATGGCTACACCTTC. Translating it yields CASSEVSQGRPLYGYTF.

This clone is termed medium-sized. The J gene is TRBJ2-7, the V gene TRBV7-2, with 9 positions matching TRBD2. Germline V CDR1 and CDR2: SGHTA, FQGNSA. V gave up 5 bases and J gave up 6 bases; unmatched junction bases: 11. This CDR3 has 15 residues. This CDR3 reads CASSPRGGLAGEQYF. The CDR3, as DNA: TGTGCCAGCAGCCCGCGGGGGGGGCTCGCCGGCGAGCAGTACTTC.

The chain uses TRBV28 and TRBJ2-5; 11 nucleotides align to TRBD1. CDR3 length equals 16 residues. Trimming at V came to 5 bases and at J to 5 bases, leaving 10 bases not matched to a gene. Germline V lookup: CDR1 MDHEN, CDR2 SYDVKM. The CDR3 region has the DNA TGTGCCAGCAGTGCACCCCGGACAGGGGGCTATGAGACCCAGTACTTC. This codes for CASSAPRTGGYETQYF.

The rearrangement uses TRBV5-6 and TRBJ1-1, with TRBD1 matching over 11 bases. Germline assignment: CDR1 SGHDT and CDR2 YYEEEE. J lost 7 bases, V lost 4 bases, and 12 bases had no gene match. This CDR3 contains 16 residues. The CDR3 here is CASSRIGRGQGDEAFF. The CDR3 nucleotides are TGTGCCAGCAGCCGAATTGGTAGGGGACAGGGGGATGAAGCTTTCTTT.

This chain connects TRBV4-2 to TRBJ1-1; D gene uncertain. From germline, CDR1 is LGHNA and CDR2 YNFKEQ. V lost 0 bases and J lost 1, with 12 bases in between. The CDR3 is 16 residues long. This CDR3 is CASSQDITTENTEAFF. The CDR3 DNA reads as TGTGCCAGCAGCCAAGATATAACAACCGAGAACACTGAAGCTTTCTTT.

The J gene is TRBJ1-5, the V gene TRBV28, with 11 bases that match TRBD1. The ends lost 2 bases at V and 7 bases at J; junction bases unmatched: 7. This CDR3 has 16 residues. The germline V gene encodes CDR1 MDHEN and CDR2 SYDVKM. The CDR3 DNA is TGTGCCAGCAGTTTAGCTCGGACAGGGGGCAGGCAGCCCCAGCATTTT. Translation: CASSLARTGGRQPQHF.

V gene TRBV19 combines with J gene TRBJ2-7; D is ambiguous. The V end was cut by 5 bases, the J end by 2 bases, with 7 bases between. This CDR3 spans 12 amino acids. Germline V gene data show CDR1 as LNHDA and CDR2 as SQIVND (reference sequence). DNA of the CDR3: TGTGCCAGTAGTCCCCGAGCCTACGAGCAGTACTTC. Protein sequence: CASSPRAYEQYF.

The chain recombines TRBV2 with TRBJ1-2; D unresolved. This CDR3 has 15 amino acids. Germline V gene lookup returns CDR1 SNHLY and CDR2 FYNNEI. Trimming cost V 1 base and J 1 base, with 10 bases left between them. CDR3 DNA sequence: TGTGCCAGCAGTGAAGACCGGGGAAGTAACTATGGCTACACCTTC. It encodes CASSEDRGSNYGYTF.